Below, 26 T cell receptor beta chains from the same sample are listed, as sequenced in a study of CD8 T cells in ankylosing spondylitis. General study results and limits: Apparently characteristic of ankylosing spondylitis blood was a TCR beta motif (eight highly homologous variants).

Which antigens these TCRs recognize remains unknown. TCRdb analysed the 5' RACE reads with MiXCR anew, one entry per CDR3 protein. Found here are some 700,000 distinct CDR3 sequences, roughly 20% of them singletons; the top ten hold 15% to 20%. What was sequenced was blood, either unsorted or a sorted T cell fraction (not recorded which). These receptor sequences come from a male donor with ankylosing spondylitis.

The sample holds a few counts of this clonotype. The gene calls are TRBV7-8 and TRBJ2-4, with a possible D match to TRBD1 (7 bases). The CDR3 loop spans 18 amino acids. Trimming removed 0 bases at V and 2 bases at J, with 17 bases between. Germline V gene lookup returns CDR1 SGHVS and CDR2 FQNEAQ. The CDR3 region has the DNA TGTGCCAGCAGCTTAGCTGGTGGAGGGGGCGCAACCAAAAACATTCAGTACTTC. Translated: CASSLAGGGGATKNIQYF.

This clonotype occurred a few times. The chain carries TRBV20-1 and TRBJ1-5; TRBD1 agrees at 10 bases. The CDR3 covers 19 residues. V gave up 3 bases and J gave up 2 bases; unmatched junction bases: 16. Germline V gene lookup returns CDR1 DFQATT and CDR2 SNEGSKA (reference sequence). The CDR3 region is CSAREYSWDRGLGNQPQHF. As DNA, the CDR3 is TGCAGTGCTAGGGAGTACTCCTGGGACAGGGGTTTGGGCAATCAGCCCCAGCATTTT.

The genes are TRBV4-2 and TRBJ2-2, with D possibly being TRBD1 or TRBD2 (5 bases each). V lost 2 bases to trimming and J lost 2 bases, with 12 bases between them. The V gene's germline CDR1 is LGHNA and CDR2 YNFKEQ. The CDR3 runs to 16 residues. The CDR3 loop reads CASSQKGTSNTGELFF. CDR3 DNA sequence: TGTGCCAGCAGCCAAAAGGGGACCTCCAACACCGGGGAGCTGTTTTTT.

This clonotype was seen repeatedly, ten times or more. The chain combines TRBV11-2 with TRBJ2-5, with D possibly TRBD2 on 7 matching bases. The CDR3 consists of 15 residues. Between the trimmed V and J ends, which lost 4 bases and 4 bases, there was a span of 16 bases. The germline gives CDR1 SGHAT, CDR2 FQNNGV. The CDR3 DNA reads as TGTGCCAGCAGCTACCGGGGGGCAGGCGTAGAGACCCAGTACTTC. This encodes CASSYRGAGVETQYF.

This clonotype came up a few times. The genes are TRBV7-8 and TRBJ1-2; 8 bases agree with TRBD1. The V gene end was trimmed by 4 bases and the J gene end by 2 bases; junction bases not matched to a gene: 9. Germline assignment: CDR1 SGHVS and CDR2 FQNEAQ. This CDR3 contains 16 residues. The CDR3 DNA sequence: TGTGCCAGCAGCTCTTGGACAGGGCCGGAAAACTATGGCTACACCTTC. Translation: CASSSWTGPENYGYTF.

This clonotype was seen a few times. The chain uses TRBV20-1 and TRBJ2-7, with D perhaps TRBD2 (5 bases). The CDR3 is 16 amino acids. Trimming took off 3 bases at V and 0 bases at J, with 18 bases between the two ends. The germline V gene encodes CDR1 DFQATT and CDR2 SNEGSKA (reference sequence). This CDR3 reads CSASLLERKSSYEQYF. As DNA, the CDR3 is TGCAGTGCTAGCCTGCTGGAGCGGAAGTCCTCCTACGAGCAGTACTTC.

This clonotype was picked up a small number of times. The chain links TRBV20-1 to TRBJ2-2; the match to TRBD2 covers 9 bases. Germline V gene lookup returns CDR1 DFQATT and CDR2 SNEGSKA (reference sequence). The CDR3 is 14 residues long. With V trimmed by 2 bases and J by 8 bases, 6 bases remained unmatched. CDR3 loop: CSARRAGGSGELFF. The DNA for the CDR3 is TGCAGTGCTAGAAGAGCGGGAGGATCGGGGGAGCTGTTTTTT.

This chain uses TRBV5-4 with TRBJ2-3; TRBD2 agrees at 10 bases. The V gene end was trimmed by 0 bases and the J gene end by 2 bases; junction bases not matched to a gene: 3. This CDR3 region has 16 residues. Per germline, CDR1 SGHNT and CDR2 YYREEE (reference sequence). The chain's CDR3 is CASSLGTSGLTDTQYF. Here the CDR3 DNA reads TGTGCCAGCAGCTTGGGGACTAGCGGCCTCACAGATACGCAGTATTTT. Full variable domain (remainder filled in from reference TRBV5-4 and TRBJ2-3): ETGVTQSPTHLIKTRGQQVTLRCSSQSGHNTVSWYQQALGQGPQFIFQYYREEENGRGNFPPRFSGLQFPNYSSELNVNALELDDSALYLCASSLGTSGLTDTQYFGPGTRLTVL.

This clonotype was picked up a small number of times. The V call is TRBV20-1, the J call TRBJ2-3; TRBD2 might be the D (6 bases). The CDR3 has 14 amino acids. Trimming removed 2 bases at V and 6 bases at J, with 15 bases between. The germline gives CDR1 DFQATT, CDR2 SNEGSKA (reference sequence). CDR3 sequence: CSARPRDSEDTQYF. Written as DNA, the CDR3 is TGCAGTGCTAGACCCCGGGACTCCGAGGATACGCAGTATTTT.

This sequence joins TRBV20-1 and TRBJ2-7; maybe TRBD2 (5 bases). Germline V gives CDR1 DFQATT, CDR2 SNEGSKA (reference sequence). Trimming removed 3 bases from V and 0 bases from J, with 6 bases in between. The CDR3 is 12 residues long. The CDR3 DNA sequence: TGCAGTGCTAGCACTAGCTCCTACGAGCAGTACTTC. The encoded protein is CSASTSSYEQYF.

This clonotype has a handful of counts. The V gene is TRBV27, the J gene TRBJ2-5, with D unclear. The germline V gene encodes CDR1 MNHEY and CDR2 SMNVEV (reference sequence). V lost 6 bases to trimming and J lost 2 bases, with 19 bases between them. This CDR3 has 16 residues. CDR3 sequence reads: CASSPGWSVGQETQYF. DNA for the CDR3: TGTGCCAGCAGCCCCGGGTGGTCGGTGGGACAAGAGACCCAGTACTTC.

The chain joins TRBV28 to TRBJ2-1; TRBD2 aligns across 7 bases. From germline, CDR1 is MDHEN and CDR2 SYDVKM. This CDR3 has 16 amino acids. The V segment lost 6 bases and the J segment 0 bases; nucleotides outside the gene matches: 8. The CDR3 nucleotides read TGTGCCAGCAGCTGGGGTCCGGGGGGCTCCTACAATGAGCAGTTCTTC. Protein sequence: CASSWGPGGSYNEQFF.

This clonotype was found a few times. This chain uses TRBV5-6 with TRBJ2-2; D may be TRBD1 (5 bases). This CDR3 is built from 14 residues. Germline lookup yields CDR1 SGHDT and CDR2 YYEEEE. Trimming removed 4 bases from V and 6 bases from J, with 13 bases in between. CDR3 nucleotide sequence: TGTGCCAGCAGCCACCCCCTAGGGGCCGGGGAGCTGTTTTTT. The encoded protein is CASSHPLGAGELFF.

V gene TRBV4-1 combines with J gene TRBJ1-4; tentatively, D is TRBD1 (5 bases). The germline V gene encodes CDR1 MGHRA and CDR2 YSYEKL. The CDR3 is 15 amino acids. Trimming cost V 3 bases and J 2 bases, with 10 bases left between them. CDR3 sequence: CASSQTAPTNEKLFF. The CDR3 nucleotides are TGCGCCAGCAGCCAGACAGCTCCCACTAATGAAAAACTGTTTTTT.

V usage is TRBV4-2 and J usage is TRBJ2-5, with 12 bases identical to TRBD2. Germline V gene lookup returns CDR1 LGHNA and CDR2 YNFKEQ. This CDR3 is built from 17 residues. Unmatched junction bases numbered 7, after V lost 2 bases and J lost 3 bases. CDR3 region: CASSQTSGRRLEETQYF. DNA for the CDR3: TGTGCCAGCAGCCAAACTAGCGGGAGGCGTCTCGAAGAGACCCAGTACTTC.

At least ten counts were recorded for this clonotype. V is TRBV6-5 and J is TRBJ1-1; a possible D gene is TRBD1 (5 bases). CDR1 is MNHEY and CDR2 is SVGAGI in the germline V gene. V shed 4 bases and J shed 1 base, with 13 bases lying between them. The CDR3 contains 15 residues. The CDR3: CASSSDRAPNTEAFF. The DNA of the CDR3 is TGTGCCAGCAGTTCCGACAGAGCGCCGAACACTGAAGCTTTCTTT.

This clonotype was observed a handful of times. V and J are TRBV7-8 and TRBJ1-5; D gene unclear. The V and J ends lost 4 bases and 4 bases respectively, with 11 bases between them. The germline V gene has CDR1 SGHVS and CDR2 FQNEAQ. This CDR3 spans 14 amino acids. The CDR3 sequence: CASSSQKGNQPQHF. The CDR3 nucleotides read TGTGCCAGCAGCTCCCAGAAGGGTAATCAGCCCCAGCATTTT.

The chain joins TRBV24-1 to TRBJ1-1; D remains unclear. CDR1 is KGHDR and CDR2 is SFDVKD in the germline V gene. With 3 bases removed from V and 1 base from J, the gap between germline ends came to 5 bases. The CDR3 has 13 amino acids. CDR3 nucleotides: TGTGCCACCAGTGATGCGCAGAACACTGAAGCTTTCTTT. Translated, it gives CATSDAQNTEAFF.

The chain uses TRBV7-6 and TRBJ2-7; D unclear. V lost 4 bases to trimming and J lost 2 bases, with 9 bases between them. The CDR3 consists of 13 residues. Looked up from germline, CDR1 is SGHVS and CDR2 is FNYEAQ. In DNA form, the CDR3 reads TGTGCCAGCAGCTATCAGGATACCTACGAGCAGTACTTC. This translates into CASSYQDTYEQYF.

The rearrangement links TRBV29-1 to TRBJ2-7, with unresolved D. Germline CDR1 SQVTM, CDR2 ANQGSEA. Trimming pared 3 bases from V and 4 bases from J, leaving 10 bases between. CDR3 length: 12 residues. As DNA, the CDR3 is TGCAGCGTTGATCTAGAAGGTTACGAGCAGTACTTC. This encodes CSVDLEGYEQYF.

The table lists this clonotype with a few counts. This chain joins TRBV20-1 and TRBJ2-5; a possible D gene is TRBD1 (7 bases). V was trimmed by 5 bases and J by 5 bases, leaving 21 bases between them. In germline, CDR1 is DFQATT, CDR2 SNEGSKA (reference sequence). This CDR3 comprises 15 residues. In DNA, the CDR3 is TGCAGTGCTTTGCTGGGGGGCAGGGGGAGGGAGACCCAGTACTTC. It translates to CSALLGGRGRETQYF.

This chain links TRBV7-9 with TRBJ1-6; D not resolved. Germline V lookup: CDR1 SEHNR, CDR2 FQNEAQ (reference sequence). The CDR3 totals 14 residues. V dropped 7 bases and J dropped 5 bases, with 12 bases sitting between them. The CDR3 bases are TGTGCCAGCACCTCGGTCGGAGATAATTCACCCCTCCACTTT. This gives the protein CASTSVGDNSPLHF.

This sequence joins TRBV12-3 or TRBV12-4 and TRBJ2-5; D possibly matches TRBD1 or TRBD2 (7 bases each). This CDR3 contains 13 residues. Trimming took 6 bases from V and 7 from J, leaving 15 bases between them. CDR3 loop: CASSPSGGVTQYF. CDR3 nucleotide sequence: TGTGCCAGCAGCCCTTCAGGGGGGGTGACCCAGTACTTC.

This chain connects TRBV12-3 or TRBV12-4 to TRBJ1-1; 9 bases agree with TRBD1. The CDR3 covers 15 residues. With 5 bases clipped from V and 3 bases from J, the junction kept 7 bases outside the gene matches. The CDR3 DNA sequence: TGTGCCAGCAGTATCCACAGGGGGCGCGACACTGAAGCTTTCTTT. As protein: CASSIHRGRDTEAFF.

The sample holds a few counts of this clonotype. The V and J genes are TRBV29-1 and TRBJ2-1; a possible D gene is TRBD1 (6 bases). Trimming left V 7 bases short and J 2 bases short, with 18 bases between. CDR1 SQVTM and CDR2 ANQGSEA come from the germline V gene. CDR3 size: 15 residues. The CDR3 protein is CSGLGDTFTYNEQFF. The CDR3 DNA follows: TGCAGCGGCTTGGGGGACACCTTCACCTACAATGAGCAGTTCTTC.

CDR3: CAISESQPSTGELFF. CDR3 coding DNA: TGTGCCATCAGTGAGTCGCAGCCTAGCACCGGGGAGCTGTTTTTT. This chain uses TRBV10-3 with TRBJ2-2, with D unresolved. V lost 0 bases, J lost 4 bases, and 9 bases lay in between. Germline CDR1 ENHRY, CDR2 SYGVKD. This CDR3 is 15 amino acids long.